The next 19 T cell receptor beta chains were all read from a single sample in a study of cytomegalovirus exposure and HLA in healthy donors. The PCR made use of 60 Vbeta and 13 Jbeta primers. TCRdb's table, derived via immunoSEQ multiplex PCR, lists solely in-frame clones and lacks some. Of about 140,000 clones detected, roughly 71% appear once; the ten largest clones hold 7%. Sequenced sample: PBMCs. Receptors were obtained from a man aged 30 to 39 in good health and CMV-seronegative.

V usage is TRBV7-2 and J usage is TRBJ2-3, with 12 bases that match TRBD2. Germline trimming cut 7 bases from V and 3 bases from J; bases unmatched to any gene: 2. This CDR3 region has 14 residues. The V gene's germline CDR1 is SGHTA and CDR2 FQGNSA. CDR3 region: CASTGTSGTDTQYF. The CDR3 DNA reads as TGTGCCAGCACCGGGACTAGCGGGACAGATACGCAGTATTTT.

CDR3 amino acids: CASSLAGGYEQYF. In nucleotides, the CDR3 is TGTGCCAGCAGCTTAGCGGGGGGCTACGAGCAGTACTTC. The V and J genes are TRBV9 and TRBJ2-7, with 10 positions matching TRBD2. Germline values: CDR1 SGDLS, CDR2 YYNGEE. J gave up 3 bases and V 4 bases, and 1 base lay outside the gene matches. CDR3 length: 13 residues.

This clone has just a few counts. The rearrangement links TRBV5-3 to TRBJ2-3, with 7 bases matching TRBD1. TRBV5-3 is sorted into the ORF group, with uncertain function. Trimming at V came to 10 bases and at J to 3 bases, leaving 8 bases not matched to a gene. The CDR3 totals 13 residues. CDR3 protein: CAVPGTVTDTQYF. In DNA, the CDR3 is TGTGCCGTCCCCGGGACAGTAACAGATACGCAGTATTTT.

This chain joins TRBV6-1 and TRBJ2-7, with D perhaps matching TRBD1 (5 bases). The CDR3 is made up of 12 amino acids. Germline-derived CDR1 and CDR2 are MNHNS and SASEGT. V was cut by 8 bases and J by 3 bases, with 11 bases left in between. CDR3 protein: CASRPRDYEQYF. As DNA, the CDR3 is TGTGCCAGCCGCCCCAGGGACTACGAGCAGTACTTC.

Here the CDR3 reads CATARGRANYGYTF. CDR3 in DNA: TGTGCCACGGCAAGGGGGCGAGCTAACTATGGCTACACCTTC. This rearrangement joins TRBV6-1 to TRBJ1-2; 7 nucleotides match TRBD1. The CDR3 sequence is 14 residues long. V lost 10 bases to trimming and J lost 0 bases; unmatched junction nucleotides: 8. Germline CDR1 is MNHNS and CDR2 is SASEGT.

The gene calls are TRBV28 and TRBJ2-7, with TRBD2 identical over 10 bases. With V trimmed by 5 bases and J by 3 bases, 10 bases remained unmatched. The CDR3 runs to 16 residues. Germline values: CDR1 MDHEN, CDR2 SYDVKM. This chain's CDR3 is CASSQLLAGRLYEQYF. CDR3 in DNA: TGTGCCAGCAGTCAACTACTAGCGGGAAGACTCTACGAGCAGTACTTC.

This chain uses TRBV7-8 with TRBJ2-3, with a possible D match to TRBD2 (6 bases). CDR3 length equals 15 residues. The ends were cut back, 1 base at V and 4 bases at J, with 12 bases in the middle. In germline, CDR1 is SGHVS, CDR2 FQNEAQ. Here the CDR3 reads CASSLGGAQADTQYF. For the CDR3, the DNA is TGTGCCAGCAGCTTAGGCGGGGCCCAGGCAGATACGCAGTATTTT.

The genes are TRBV2 and TRBJ1-2; the match to TRBD1 covers 7 bases. V was clipped by 4 bases and J by 4 bases; unmatched bases: 9. The CDR3 loop spans 15 amino acids. CDR1 is SNHLY and CDR2 is FYNNEI in the germline V gene. This CDR3 is CASSANRGSGYGYTF. The CDR3 DNA reads TGTGCCAGCAGTGCCAACAGGGGTTCAGGCTATGGCTACACCTTC.

The chain carries TRBV18 and TRBJ2-1; perhaps TRBD2 as D (6 bases). CDR3 size: 15 residues. Germline V CDR1 and CDR2: KGHSH, LQKENI. The V end lost 1 base, the J end lost 0 bases, and 7 bases lay between the germline ends. The CDR3 is CASSPQGGSYNEQFF. Written as DNA, the CDR3 is TGTGCCAGCTCACCACAGGGAGGCTCCTACAATGAGCAGTTCTTC. Complete variable domain (other parts from reference TRBV18 and TRBJ2-1): NAGVMQNPRHLVRRRGQEARLRCSPMKGHSHVYWYRQLPEEGLKFMVYLQKENIIDESGMPKERFSAEFPKEGPSILRIQQVVRGDSAAYFCASSPQGGSYNEQFFGPGTRLTVL.

This clone appeared a few times. This sequence joins TRBV19 and TRBJ2-5; the D gene is possibly TRBD1 (6 bases). In germline, CDR1 is LNHDA, CDR2 SQIVND (reference sequence). This CDR3 spans 15 amino acids. Trimming shortened V by 3 bases and J by 0 bases, and 11 bases separated the two germline ends. This CDR3 reads CASSILGQYQETQYF. CDR3 in DNA: TGTGCCAGTAGTATTTTAGGACAGTACCAAGAGACCCAGTACTTC.

CDR3 residues: CAWIPSGGNYGYTF. The CDR3, as DNA: TGTGCCTGGATCCCATCAGGGGGCAACTATGGCTACACCTTC. The chain recombines TRBV30 with TRBJ1-2; TRBD1 agrees at 8 bases. V trimming: 4 bases; J trimming: 2 bases; junction bases outside the gene matches: 6. Per germline, CDR1 GTSNPN and CDR2 SVGIG (reference sequence). CDR3 length: 14 residues. The entire variable domain, with the rest obtained from reference TRBV30 and TRBJ1-2, is as follows: SQTIHQWPATLVQPVGSPLSLECTVEGTSNPNLYWYRQAAGRGLQLLFYSVGIGQISSEVPQNLSASRPQDRQFILSSKKLLLSDSGFYLCAWIPSGGNYGYTFGSGTRLTVV.

The gene calls are TRBV5-1 and TRBJ2-1, with 9 nucleotides matching TRBD2. In germline, CDR1 is SGHRS, CDR2 YFSETQ. This CDR3 has 15 amino acids. V dropped 0 bases and J dropped 5; count of bases not matched to a gene: 3. CDR3 coding DNA: TGCGCCAGCAGCTTGGATGCGGGGGGGCACAATGAGCAGTTCTTC. Its protein product is CASSLDAGGHNEQFF. The complete variable domain, with remaining parts taken from reference TRBV5-1 and TRBJ2-1, reads KAGVTQTPRYLIKTRGQQVTLSCSPISGHRSVSWYQQTPGQGLQFLFEYFSETQRNKGNFPGRFSGRQFSNSRSEMNVSTLELGDSALYLCASSLDAGGHNEQFFGPGTRLTVL.

This chain uses TRBV2 with TRBJ1-4; D unclear. This CDR3 spans 15 amino acids. The V and J ends lost 8 bases and 8 bases respectively, with 21 bases between them. Per germline, CDR1 SNHLY and CDR2 FYNNEI. Written as DNA, the CDR3 is TGTGCCAGCCTAGAGGACTTCCCTCTGGGGGAAAAACTGTTTTTT. It codes for CASLEDFPLGEKLFF.

As for this clone: Other DNA sequences in this sample translate to the same CDR3. The chain uses TRBV5-1 and TRBJ2-5; a possible D gene is TRBD2 (5 bases). The CDR3 spans 13 residues. The germline gives CDR1 SGHRS, CDR2 YFSETQ. V was pared by 2 bases and J by 4 bases, with 9 bases between. The chain's CDR3 is CASSFGVGETQYF. The CDR3 DNA follows: TGCGCCAGCAGCTTCGGGGTTGGAGAGACCCAGTACTTC.

The chain joins TRBV6-5 to TRBJ2-7, with 12 positions matching TRBD1. The CDR3 consists of 15 residues. Trimming at V came to 5 bases and at J to 5 bases, leaving 7 bases not matched to a gene. CDR1 MNHEY and CDR2 SVGAGI come from the germline V gene. CDR3 sequence: CASSLRGQGADEQYF. The CDR3 nucleotides are TGTGCCAGCAGTCTTCGGGGACAGGGGGCCGACGAGCAGTACTTC.

The gene calls are TRBV28 and TRBJ1-2, with D tentatively TRBD1 (6 bases). Germline V lookup: CDR1 MDHEN, CDR2 SYDVKM. This CDR3 is 14 amino acids long. V gave up 2 bases and J gave up 3 bases, with 10 bases separating them. The CDR3 region is CASSLKRTDYGYTF. Here the CDR3 DNA reads TGTGCCAGCAGTTTAAAGAGGACAGACTATGGCTACACCTTC.

The rearrangement uses TRBV2 and TRBJ2-7; TRBD1 matches at 7 bases. After removal of 8 bases from V and 5 bases from J, the junction contained 12 bases not matched to a gene. This CDR3 contains 14 residues. CDR1 is SNHLY and CDR2 is FYNNEI in the germline V gene. For the CDR3, the DNA is TGTGCCAGCTCCGACCGGGGACAGAGAGACGAGCAGTACTTC. Amino acid sequence: CASSDRGQRDEQYF.

The sample holds a few counts of this clone. Mismatch with germline at one junction end may stem from a read error. The CDR3 bases are TGTGCCAGCAGTTTATCGGCTAGCCCTGATAGTCACTTC. This encodes CASSLSASPDSHF. The chain joins TRBV28 to TRBJ2-5, with D possibly matching TRBD2 (5 bases). Germline CDR1 reads MDHEN; CDR2 reads SYDVKM. The CDR3 covers 13 residues.

This clone was detected only once. The chain uses TRBV5-6 and TRBJ1-2, with 7 bases that match TRBD1. Trimming took 4 bases from V and 0 from J; bases not matched to a gene: 6. The CDR3 runs to 15 residues. Germline V gene sequence: CDR1 SGHDT, CDR2 YYEEEE. DNA for the CDR3: TGTGCCAGCAGCCGCAGGGGGAGAACTAACTATGGCTACACCTTC. Amino acid sequence: CASSRRGRTNYGYTF.